The clone carrying this T cell receptor beta chain was seen just once. Its antigen is currently unknown. Sequencing was performed with immunoSEQ multiplex PCR; in TCRdb, only in-frame clones are kept and a portion is missing. The sample contains around 2.1 million clones, approximately 96% of which appear only once. Germline assignment: CDR1 GTSNPN and CDR2 SVGIG (reference sequence). Trimming stripped 0 bases from V and 6 bases from J, with 14 bases between. This CDR3 spans 14 amino acids. The sample is drawn from a study of shared clonotypes between healthy human individuals. Study results and caveats: Rarefaction revealed incomplete sorted-subset sequencing despite large depth.

This TCR came from a man aged 18 to 29 in good health. Input material: naive CD4+ T cells sorted from blood. Subset meaning: CD45RA+ positively selected. V usage is TRBV30 and J usage is TRBJ2-5; either TRBD1 or TRBD2 may fit D (5 bases each). The CDR3 DNA sequence: TGTGCCTGGAGTGTACTGTCAGGGACGCAGACCCAGTACTTC. It codes for CAWSVLSGTQTQYF. Supplemented by reference TRBV30 and TRBJ2-5, the full variable domain reads SQTIHQWPATLVQPVGSPLSLECTVEGTSNPNLYWYRQAAGRGLQLLFYSVGIGQISSEVPQNLSASRPQDRQFILSSKKLLLSDSGFYLCAWSVLSGTQTQYFGPGTRLLVL.